A selection of T cell receptor beta chains follows, all from one sample in a study of shared clonotypes between healthy human individuals. The data were produced by immunoSEQ multiplex PCR, yet TCRdb's version contains in-frame clones alone and is incomplete. This table has about 2.2 million clones, about 93% appearing once. Sample: naive CD8+ T cells from PBMCs. The receptors were gathered from a man younger than 30 in good health. Some clones in this sample may be carry-over from other donors' samples. CDR3s include the opening cysteine and the closing phenylalanine or tryptophan. A D gene is named only where the DNA matches it firmly. Expanded clones get a size class; other rows say once, few or many, or leave the size out.

j_call v_call d_call clone_size cdr3_nt cdr3_aa
TRBJ2-5 TRBV7-2 - - TGTGCCAGCAGCGACCTCGGGGCGCTAGGAGAGACCCAGTACTTC CASSDLGALGETQYF
TRBJ2-7 TRBV27 TRBD1 - TGTGCCAGCAGTGGGGACAGGACCTTACGAGAGCAGTACTTC CASSGDRTLREQYF
TRBJ2-2 TRBV7-8 TRBD1 - TGTGCCAGCAGCGTAAACAGGGGTGCCACCGGGGAGCTGTTTTTT CASSVNRGATGELFF
TRBJ2-5 TRBV7-9 TRBD2 - TGTGCCAGCAGCTATAGACTAGCGGGAGTTAAAGAGACCCAGTACTTC CASSYRLAGVKETQYF
TRBJ2-7 TRBV25-1 - - TGTGCCAGCAGTGAATGGGAAGGGGGGTTCTACGAGCAGTACTTC CASSEWEGGFYEQYF
TRBJ1-4 TRBV27 - - TGTGCCAGCAGTTCTTGGACAGACCGCGGTGAAAAACTGTTTTTT CASSSWTDRGEKLFF
TRBJ2-7 TRBV28 TRBD2 - TGTGCCAGCAGTTCTTGGGGGACTAGCACCTACGAGCAGTACTTC CASSSWGTSTYEQYF
TRBJ2-2 TRBV9 TRBD1 - TGTGCCAGCAGCGTCTTGGGACAGGGCAGGAACACCGGGGAGCTGTTTTTT CASSVLGQGRNTGELFF
TRBJ1-1 TRBV6-1 - - TGTGCCAGCAGTGCCTCGACAGGTTCTAACACTGAAGCTTTCTTT CASSASTGSNTEAFF
TRBJ1-2 TRBV28 - - TGTGCCAGCAGCCCTAGCCCGACAGGTCAGAACTATGGCTACACCTTC CASSPSPTGQNYGYTF
TRBJ2-6 TRBV7-9 - - TGTGCCAGCCCCGATGGGCAGGGTTCAACCTCTGGGGCCAACGTCCTGACTTTC CASPDGQGSTSGANVLTF
TRBJ2-1 TRBV7-7 - - TGTGCCAGCAGCCCCGGGGAGAGCTCCTACAATGAGCAGTTCTTC CASSPGESSYNEQFF
TRBJ1-2 TRBV13 - - TGTGCCAGCAGCCCAGAGGCCAGGGACTATGGCTACACCTTC CASSPEARDYGYTF
TRBJ2-1 TRBV25-1 - once TGTGCCAGCAGTGACCGACAGACTACCTACAATGAGCAGTTCTTC CASSDRQTTYNEQFF
TRBJ2-2 TRBV5-1 TRBD1 - TGCGCCAGCAGCAGGGACAGGGCTCCCACCGGGGAGCTGTTTTTT CASSRDRAPTGELFF
TRBJ2-7 TRBV27 - once TGTGCCAGCAGTTTGGTGGGGCTCTACGAGCAGTACTTC CASSLVGLYEQYF
TRBJ1-4 TRBV6-5 TRBD1 once TGTGCCAGCAGTCCAGACAGGGGAGGTGAAAAACTGTTTTTT CASSPDRGGEKLFF
TRBJ2-1 TRBV5-1 - - TGCGCCAGCAGCTTGGCCTCAGGCTACAATGAGCAGTTCTTC CASSLASGYNEQFF
TRBJ2-3 TRBV7-8 TRBD2 - TGTGCCAGCAGCCCGCGAGGACTAGCGGGAGGCACAGATACGCAGTATTTT CASSPRGLAGGTDTQYF
TRBJ1-1 TRBV6-5 - - TGTGCCAGCAGTCAAACAGAGGGGAACACTGAAGCTTTCTTT CASSQTEGNTEAFF
TRBJ2-7 TRBV30 - - TGTGCCTGGAGTGAACCCTTATTGGGCTACGAGCAGTACTTC CAWSEPLLGYEQYF
TRBJ2-7 TRBV9 TRBD1 - TGTGCCAGCAGCGTAGCTGGACAGGCCTACGAGCAGTACTTC CASSVAGQAYEQYF
TRBJ2-7 TRBV7-2 - - TGTGCCAGCAGCCCCCCCCGGACAGCGGACTACGAGCAGTACTTC CASSPPRTADYEQYF
TRBJ1-5 TRBV28 - - TGTGCCAGCAGTGTAAATCAGCCCCAGCATTTT CASSVNQPQHF
TRBJ2-1 TRBV7-9 - - TGTGCCAGCAGCTACTTGGGAATGGACTTCAGCTCCTACAATGAGCAGTTCTTC CASSYLGMDFSSYNEQFF
TRBJ2-3 TRBV7-9 - - TGTGCCAGCAGCTTCGCTACGACAGATACGCAGTATTTT CASSFATTDTQYF
TRBJ1-1 TRBV29-1 - few TGCAGCGTGGGACTGAGCCTTGAAGCTTTCTTT CSVGLSLEAFF
TRBJ1-1 TRBV27 - - TGTGCCAGCAACTTCGATGAGGGAGAAATTACTGAAGCTTTCTTT CASNFDEGEITEAFF
TRBJ1-4 TRBV9 - - TGTGCCAGCAGCGGGGGGCACGGAGGTGAAAAACTGTTTTTT CASSGGHGGEKLFF